This record looks at one TCR beta chain sequence and its context. Its matching antigen is unknown. Libraries were prepared by immunoSEQ multiplex PCR; TCRdb keeps only in-frame clonotypes and omits some of them. The sample comprises 95,000 to 150,000 clones, roughly 89% of which are singletons, and less than 4.5% rests with the top ten. This record comes from a study of T cell responses to AZD1222 COVID-19 vaccine. Study-wide results and limits: At baseline, seropositivity was found in only a handful of AZD1222 recipients. Across spike, vaccine-associated CD4 TCRs were found, dominant at 160-218 and 743-854.

Germline V gives CDR1 MNHEY, CDR2 SMNVEV (reference sequence). The CDR3 is 14 amino acids. Trimming at V came to 2 bases and at J to 8 bases, leaving 6 bases not matched to a gene. The receptor was derived from an adult in good health. This material consisted of peripheral blood, taken on day 0 of AZD1222 vaccination. The chain recombines TRBV27 with TRBJ1-2, with 9 bases identical to TRBD1. The CDR3 sequence is CASSLKDRGHGYTF. CDR3 nucleotide sequence: TGTGCCAGCAGTTTAAAGGACAGGGGTCACGGCTACACCTTC.